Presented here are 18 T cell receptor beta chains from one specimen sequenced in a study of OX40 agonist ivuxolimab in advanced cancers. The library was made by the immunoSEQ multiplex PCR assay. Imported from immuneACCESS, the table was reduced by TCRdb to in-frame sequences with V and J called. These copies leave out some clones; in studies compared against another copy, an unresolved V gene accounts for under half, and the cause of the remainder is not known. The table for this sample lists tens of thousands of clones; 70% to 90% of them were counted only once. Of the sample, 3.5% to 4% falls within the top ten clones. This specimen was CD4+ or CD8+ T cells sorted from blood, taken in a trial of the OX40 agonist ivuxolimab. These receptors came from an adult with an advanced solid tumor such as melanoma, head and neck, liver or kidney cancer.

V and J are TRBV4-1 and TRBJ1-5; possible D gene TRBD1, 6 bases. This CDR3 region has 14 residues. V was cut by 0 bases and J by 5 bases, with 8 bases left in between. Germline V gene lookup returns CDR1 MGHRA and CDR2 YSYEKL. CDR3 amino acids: CASSQDPGDQPQHF. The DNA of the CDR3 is TGCGCCAGCAGCCAAGATCCAGGGGATCAGCCCCAGCATTTT.

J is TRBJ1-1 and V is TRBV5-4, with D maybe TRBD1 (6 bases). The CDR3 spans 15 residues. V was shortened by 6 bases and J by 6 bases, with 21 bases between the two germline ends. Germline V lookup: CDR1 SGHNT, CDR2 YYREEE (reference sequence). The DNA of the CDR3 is TGTGCCAGCACCACTCAATCGGGGGGCTGGGCTGAAGCTTTCTTT. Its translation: CASTTQSGGWAEAFF. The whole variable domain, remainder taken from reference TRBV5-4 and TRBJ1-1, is ETGVTQSPTHLIKTRGQQVTLRCSSQSGHNTVSWYQQALGQGPQFIFQYYREEENGRGNFPPRFSGLQFPNYSSELNVNALELDDSALYLCASTTQSGGWAEAFFGQGTRLTVV.

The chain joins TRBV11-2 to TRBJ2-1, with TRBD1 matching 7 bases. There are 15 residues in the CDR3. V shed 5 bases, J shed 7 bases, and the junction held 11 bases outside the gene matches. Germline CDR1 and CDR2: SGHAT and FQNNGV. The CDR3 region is CASSRVLTGMNEQFF. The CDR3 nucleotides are TGTGCCAGCAGCAGAGTGCTGACAGGGATGAATGAGCAGTTCTTC.

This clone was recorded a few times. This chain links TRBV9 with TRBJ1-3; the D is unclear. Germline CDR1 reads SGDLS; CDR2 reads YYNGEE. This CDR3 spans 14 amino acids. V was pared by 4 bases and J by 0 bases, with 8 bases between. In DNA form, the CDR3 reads TGTGCCAGCAGCCCCGGGGTCTCTGGAAACACCATATATTTT. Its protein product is CASSPGVSGNTIYF.

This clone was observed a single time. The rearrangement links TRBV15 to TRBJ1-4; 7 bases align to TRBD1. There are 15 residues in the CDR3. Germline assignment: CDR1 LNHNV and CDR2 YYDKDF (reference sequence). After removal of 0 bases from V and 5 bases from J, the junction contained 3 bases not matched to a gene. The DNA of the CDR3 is TGTGCCACCAGCAGAGATGCAGGGGGGAATGAAAAACTGTTTTTT. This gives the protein CATSRDAGGNEKLFF.

CDR3 loop: CASSVGGVKEQFF. The CDR3 DNA reads as TGTGCCAGCAGCGTGGGTGGGGTTAAGGAGCAGTTCTTC. This chain connects TRBV9 to TRBJ2-1; no definite D call. The CDR3 sequence is 13 residues long. Trimming took off 2 bases at V and 10 bases at J, with 13 bases between the two ends. Germline CDR1 reads SGDLS; CDR2 reads YYNGEE.

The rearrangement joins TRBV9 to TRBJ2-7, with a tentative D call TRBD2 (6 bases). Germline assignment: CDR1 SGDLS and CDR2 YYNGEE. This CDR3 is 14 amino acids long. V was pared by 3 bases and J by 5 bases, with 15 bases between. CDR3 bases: TGTGCCAGCAGCGCCGGGACTGTGAGAAACGAGCAGTACTTC. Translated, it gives CASSAGTVRNEQYF. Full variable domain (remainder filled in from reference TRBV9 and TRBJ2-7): DSGVTQTPKHLITATGQRVTLRCSPRSGDLSVYWYQQSLDQGLQFLIQYYNGEERAKGNILERFSAQQFPDLHSELNLSSLELGDSALYFCASSAGTVRNEQYFGPGTRLTVT.

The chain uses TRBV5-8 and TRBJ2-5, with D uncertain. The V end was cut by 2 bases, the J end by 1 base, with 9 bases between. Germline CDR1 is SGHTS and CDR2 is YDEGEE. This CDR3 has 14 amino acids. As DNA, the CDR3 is TGTGCCAGCAGCTTCGTGGCCCGCCAAGAGACCCAGTACTTC. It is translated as CASSFVARQETQYF. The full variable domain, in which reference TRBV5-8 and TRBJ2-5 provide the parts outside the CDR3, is EAGVTQSPTHLIKTRGQQATLRCSPISGHTSVYWYQQALGLGLQFLLWYDEGEERNRGNFPPRFSGRQFPNYSSELNVNALELEDSALYLCASSFVARQETQYFGPGTRLLVL.

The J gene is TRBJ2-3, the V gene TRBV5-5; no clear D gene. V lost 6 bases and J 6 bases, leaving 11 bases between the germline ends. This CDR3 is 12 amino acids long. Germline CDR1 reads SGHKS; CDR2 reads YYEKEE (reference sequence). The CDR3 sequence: CASTLLGDTQYF. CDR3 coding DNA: TGTGCCAGCACGTTACTTGGGGATACGCAGTATTTT.

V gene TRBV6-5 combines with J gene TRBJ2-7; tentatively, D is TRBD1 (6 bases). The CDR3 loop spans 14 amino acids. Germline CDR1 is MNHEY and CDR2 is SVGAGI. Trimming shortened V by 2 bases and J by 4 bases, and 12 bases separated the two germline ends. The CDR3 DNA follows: TGTGCCAGCAGTTACCGCGTCAGGGGATACGAGCAGTACTTC. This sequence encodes CASSYRVRGYEQYF.

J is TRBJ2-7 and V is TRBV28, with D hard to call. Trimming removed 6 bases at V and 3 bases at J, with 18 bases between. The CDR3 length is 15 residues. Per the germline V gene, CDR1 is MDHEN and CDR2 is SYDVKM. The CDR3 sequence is CASSPGGVLNYEQYF. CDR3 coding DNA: TGTGCCAGCAGCCCTGGCGGCGTCCTAAACTACGAGCAGTACTTC.

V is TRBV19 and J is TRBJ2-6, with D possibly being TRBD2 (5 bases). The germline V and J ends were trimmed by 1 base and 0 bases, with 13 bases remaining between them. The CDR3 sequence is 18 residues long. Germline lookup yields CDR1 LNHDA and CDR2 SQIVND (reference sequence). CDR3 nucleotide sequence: TGTGCCAGTAGTATAGTGAGGGATTGGTCCTCTGGGGCCAACGTCCTGACTTTC. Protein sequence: CASSIVRDWSSGANVLTF.

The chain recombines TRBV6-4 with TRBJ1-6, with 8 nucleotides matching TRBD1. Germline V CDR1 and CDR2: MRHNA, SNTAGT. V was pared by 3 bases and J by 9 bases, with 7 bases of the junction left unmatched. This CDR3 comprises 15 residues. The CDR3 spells CASSESGQGLSPLHF. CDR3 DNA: TGTGCCAGCAGTGAGAGCGGACAGGGCCTTTCACCCCTCCACTTT.

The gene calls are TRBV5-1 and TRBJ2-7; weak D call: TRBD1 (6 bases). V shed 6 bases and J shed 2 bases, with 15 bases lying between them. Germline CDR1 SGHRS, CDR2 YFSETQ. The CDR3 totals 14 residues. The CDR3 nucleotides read TGCGCCAGCAAAGAAGCCGGGACAACCTACGAGCAGTACTTC. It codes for CASKEAGTTYEQYF.

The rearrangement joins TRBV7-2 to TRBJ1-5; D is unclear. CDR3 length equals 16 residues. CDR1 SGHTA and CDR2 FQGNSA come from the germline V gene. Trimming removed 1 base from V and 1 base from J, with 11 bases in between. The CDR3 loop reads CASSLGLMGSNQPQHF. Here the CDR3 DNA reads TGTGCCAGCAGCTTAGGGCTGATGGGGAGCAATCAGCCCCAGCATTTT.

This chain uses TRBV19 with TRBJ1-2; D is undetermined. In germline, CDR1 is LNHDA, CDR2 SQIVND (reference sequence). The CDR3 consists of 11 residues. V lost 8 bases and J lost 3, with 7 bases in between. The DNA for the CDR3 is TGTGCCAGTTCGGCCCACTATGGCTACACCTTC. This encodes CASSAHYGYTF.

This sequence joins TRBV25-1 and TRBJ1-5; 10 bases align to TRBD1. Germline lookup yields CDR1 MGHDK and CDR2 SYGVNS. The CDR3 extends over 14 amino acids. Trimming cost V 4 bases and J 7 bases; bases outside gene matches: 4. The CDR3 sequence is CASSGQGAGQPQHF. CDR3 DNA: TGTGCCAGCAGTGGACAGGGGGCAGGCCAGCCCCAGCATTTT.

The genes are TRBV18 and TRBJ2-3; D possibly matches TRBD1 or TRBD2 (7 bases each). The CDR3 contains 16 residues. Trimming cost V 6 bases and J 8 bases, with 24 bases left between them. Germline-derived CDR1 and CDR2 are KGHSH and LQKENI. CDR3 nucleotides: TGTGCCAGCTCGCCCCAGGGGGGGCGGAAGATAGGTACGCAGTATTTT. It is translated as CASSPQGGRKIGTQYF.